This is a list of T cell receptor beta chains from one sample in a study of blood T cells in healthy people across ages. Each CDR3 protein gets one entry after TCRdb re-called the 5' RACE reads with MiXCR. The top ten hold 4% of the sample, which has some 1,500,000 distinct CDR3 sequences, under 55% seen once. Sequencing was done on a sample of blood. The source is a woman aged 18-29 years in good health. Both conserved end residues are trimmed from each CDR3.

V: TRBV5-1
J: TRBJ1-2
CDR3: ASSSGDSLYGYT

V: TRBV4-3
J: TRBJ2-5
CDR3: ASSQDDGRGPNYQETQY

V: TRBV28
J: TRBJ2-1
CDR3: ASSSGLAGGIDEQF

V: TRBV6-2/TRBV6-3
J: TRBJ2-7
CDR3: ASSTKLITYEQY

V: TRBV7-2
J: TRBJ2-1
CDR3: ASSPRLARIPNEQF

V: TRBV7-2
J: TRBJ2-6
CDR3: ASSSLTSGRSGANVLT

V: TRBV10-3
J: TRBJ2-1
CDR3: AISGGAGVEQF

V: TRBV6-2/TRBV6-3
J: TRBJ2-6
CDR3: ASSQPPTGRTGANVLT

V: TRBV29-1
J: TRBJ2-3
CDR3: SVVATTDTQY

V: TRBV7-6
J: TRBJ2-1
CDR3: ASSDTRVNEQF

V: TRBV11-3
J: TRBJ2-2
CDR3: ASSFNAAIGELF

V: TRBV5-1
J: TRBJ2-7
CDR3: ASSFEGYEQY

V: TRBV4-2
J: NA
CDR3: ASSQLAGGSSYNEQY

V: TRBV28
J: TRBJ2-3
CDR3: ASSPASPISSQY

V: TRBV10-3
J: TRBJ2-1
CDR3: AISESKGGGQLSYNEQF

V: TRBV20-1
J: TRBJ1-2
CDR3: SARVERVGYGYT

V: TRBV18
J: TRBJ1-5
CDR3: ASSPLQDSNQPQH

V: TRBV29-1
J: NA
CDR3: SVEAGTSGGAYNEQY

V: TRBV4-1
J: TRBJ2-7
CDR3: ASSQDGTGGYEQY

V: TRBV7-2
J: TRBJ1-5
CDR3: ASSLMGTDLSNQPQH

V: TRBV15
J: TRBJ1-5
CDR3: ATSPPGQPQH

V: TRBV2
J: TRBJ2-3
CDR3: ACRQITDTQY

V: TRBV12-3/TRBV12-4
J: TRBJ1-5
CDR3: ASSCQGLSNQPQH

V: TRBV20-1
J: TRBJ2-1
CDR3: SARDRVLERF

V: TRBV13
J: TRBJ2-3
CDR3: ASHARTTLGPDTQY

V: TRBV5-1
J: TRBJ2-7
CDR3: ASSLMVAGSSYEQY

V: TRBV7-8
J: TRBJ2-2
CDR3: ASRTGPSYGELF

V: TRBV14
J: TRBJ1-4
CDR3: ASSRLLGKLF

V: TRBV4-3
J: TRBJ1-1
CDR3: ASSQVGANTEAF

V: TRBV6-5
J: TRBJ1-2
CDR3: ASRRSPYGYGYT

V: TRBV5-1
J: TRBJ2-2
CDR3: ASSFRDRGSGELF

V: TRBV6-2/TRBV6-3
J: TRBJ2-3
CDR3: ASSQSAGPQY

V: TRBV5-1
J: TRBJ1-2
CDR3: ASKPTTTNYGYT

V: TRBV27
J: TRBJ2-4
CDR3: ASSSRGSRGNAKNIQY

V: TRBV5-1
J: TRBJ2-1
CDR3: ASNSGRGGNEQF